This T cell receptor (beta chain) was sequenced for a study of cytomegalovirus exposure and HLA in healthy donors. Concerning this clone: Its antigen is unidentified.

The CDR3 runs 13 residues. V was cut by 4 bases and J by 3 bases, with 10 bases left in between. CDR1 is MNHEY, CDR2 SMNVEV, per germline (reference sequence). The PCR made use of 60 Vbeta and 13 Jbeta primers. Sequenced by immunoSEQ multiplex PCR; TCRdb stores in-frame clones only, minus some. The sample holds about 190,000 clones, over 70% seen once. The study's findings and limits: At a 0.05 false discovery rate, a later analysis found 15,000 to 20,000 TCR beta sequences to be associated with HLA alleles.

The chain carries TRBV27 and TRBJ2-7; D is ambiguous. The clonotype was recovered from a woman aged 30 to 39 in good health and CMV-seropositive. The material sequenced was PBMCs. The CDR3 sequence: CASSSAGIYEQYF. CDR3 DNA sequence: TGTGCCAGCAGTTCGGCAGGTATCTACGAGCAGTACTTC.